This TCR beta chain was captured in a study of OX40 agonist ivuxolimab in advanced cancers. Study information: Patients were treated with ivuxolimab, an agonistic anti-OX40 (CD134) antibody. Overall study results and limits: Expanded clones were, on average, more numerous in CD8+ T cells than in CD4+.

The CDR3 contains 16 residues. Germline V lookup: CDR1 MDHEN, CDR2 SYDVKM. V was pared by 4 bases and J by 4 bases, with 17 bases between. As regards this clone: No antigen is known for it.

TCRdb's table, derived via immunoSEQ multiplex PCR, lists solely in-frame clones and lacks some. The table records tens of thousands of clones, around nine tenths of them present only once. This TCR came from an adult with an advanced solid tumor such as melanoma, head and neck, liver or kidney cancer. The chain combines TRBV28 with TRBJ2-1; D gene unclear. The material sequenced was CD4+ or CD8+ T cells sorted from blood, taken in a trial of the OX40 agonist ivuxolimab. In nucleotides, the CDR3 is TGTGCCAGCAGTTCCCTAACTTCACTCCAATACAATGAGCAGTTCTTC. Its translation is CASSSLTSLQYNEQFF.